The 14 T cell receptor beta chains given below trace back to one sample, sequenced in a study of blood T cell repertoires in COVID-19. The data were produced by immunoSEQ multiplex PCR, yet TCRdb's version contains in-frame clones alone and is incomplete. The data contain around 250,000 clones, over 80% of them singletons. Sequencing was carried out using peripheral blood. The receptor source for this set is a man aged 60-69 years who had recovered from COVID-19.

The CDR3 DNA is TGTGCCAGCAGTTACCGAGACACGAACACTGAAGCTTTCTTT. It specifies CASSYRDTNTEAFF. The V call is TRBV6-5, the J call TRBJ1-1; no reliable D call. The V and J ends lost 2 bases and 1 base respectively, with 8 bases between them. The CDR3 is made up of 14 amino acids. Germline V gives CDR1 MNHEY, CDR2 SVGAGI.

The chain is built from TRBV5-1 and TRBJ2-7, with TRBD2 identical over 9 bases. V lost 2 bases, J lost 5 bases, and 2 bases stayed unmatched. The CDR3 spans 13 residues. Per germline, CDR1 SGHRS and CDR2 YFSETQ. CDR3 sequence (DNA): TGCGCCAGCAGCTTAGCGGGGGGTGACGAGCAGTACTTC. Its protein product is CASSLAGGDEQYF.

The chain has TRBV3-1 (or the pseudogene TRBV3-2) and TRBJ2-6, with D hard to call. Trimming shortened V by 3 bases and J by 0 bases, and 12 bases separated the two germline ends. CDR3 size: 17 residues. CDR1 is LGHDT, CDR2 YNNKEL, per germline (reference sequence). The CDR3 coding sequence is TGTGCCAGCAGCCATAGAAGTAGCAGCTCTGGGGCCAACGTCCTGACTTTC. Translated: CASSHRSSSSGANVLTF.

This clone appeared many times. This rearrangement joins TRBV15 to TRBJ2-7; 8 positions agree with TRBD1. CDR1 is LNHNV and CDR2 is YYDKDF in the germline V gene (reference sequence). CDR3 length equals 15 residues. V was clipped by 5 bases and J by 0 bases; unmatched bases: 6. In DNA form, the CDR3 reads TGTGCCACCAGCGTTTACAGGGGGAGCTCCTACGAGCAGTACTTC. Amino acids: CATSVYRGSSYEQYF.

The chain combines TRBV19 with TRBJ2-5; 11 nucleotides align to TRBD2. Germline CDR1 and CDR2: LNHDA and SQIVND (reference sequence). This CDR3 comprises 17 residues. V dropped 4 bases and J dropped 1; count of bases not matched to a gene: 8. As DNA, the CDR3 is TGTGCCAGTAGTAAGGGCAGTCTAGCGGGAGGCCAAGAGACCCAGTACTTC. This translates into CASSKGSLAGGQETQYF.

V gene TRBV11-3 combines with J gene TRBJ2-1, with TRBD1 matching 8 bases. CDR1 is SGHNT, CDR2 YENEEA, per germline. V gave up 5 bases and J gave up 5 bases; unmatched junction bases: 11. This CDR3 is 16 amino acids long. The CDR3 reads CASSPPGSRGHNEQFF. The CDR3, as DNA: TGTGCCAGCAGCCCGCCGGGCTCCAGGGGGCACAATGAGCAGTTCTTC.

The chain has TRBV3-1 (or the pseudogene TRBV3-2) and TRBJ1-1; 8 nucleotides agree with TRBD1. The CDR3 runs to 13 residues. The J segment lost 10 bases and the V segment lost 4 bases, leaving 8 bases of the junction unmatched. Germline V CDR1 and CDR2: LGHDT, YNNKEL (reference sequence). The CDR3 spells CASSPGQGPGAFF. The CDR3, as DNA: TGTGCCAGCAGCCCTGGACAGGGCCCCGGAGCTTTCTTT.

The chain couples TRBV7-9 to TRBJ2-1; D remains ambiguous. Germline V gene sequence: CDR1 SEHNR, CDR2 FQNEAQ (reference sequence). V gave up 1 base and J gave up 3 bases, with 7 bases separating them. CDR3 length: 14 residues. The CDR3 DNA is TGTGCCAGCAGCTTAGAGGCGGTCTACAATGAGCAGTTCTTC. It is translated as CASSLEAVYNEQFF.

The chain uses TRBV28 and TRBJ2-7, with 10 bases fitting TRBD2. This CDR3 comprises 15 residues. The junction had 6 bases not matched to a gene; V was cut back by 5 bases and J by 2 bases. Germline values: CDR1 MDHEN, CDR2 SYDVKM. This chain's CDR3 is CASSGVTSGAYEQYF. Written as DNA, the CDR3 is TGTGCCAGCAGTGGGGTAACTAGCGGGGCCTACGAGCAGTACTTC.

This clone was counted a few times. The gene calls are TRBV30 and TRBJ1-5, with D possibly matching TRBD1 (5 bases). V was pared by 1 base and J by 3 bases, with 7 bases between. This CDR3 comprises 13 residues. Germline loops: CDR1 GTSNPN, CDR2 SVGIG (reference sequence). CDR3 sequence (DNA): TGTGCCTGGAGTGGACAGCTCAATCAGCCCCAGCATTTT. As protein: CAWSGQLNQPQHF.

The J gene is TRBJ1-1, the V gene TRBV27; TRBD1 matches at 10 bases. V was pared by 2 bases and J by 6 bases, with 6 bases of the junction left unmatched. The CDR3 has 15 amino acids. Germline-derived CDR1 and CDR2 are MNHEY and SMNVEV (reference sequence). The CDR3 DNA reads TGTGCCAGCAGTTTAAGCGACAGGGGGCTCTCTGAAGCTTTCTTT. Translated: CASSLSDRGLSEAFF.

The chain carries TRBV7-3 and TRBJ1-6; 9 positions agree with TRBD1. Per germline, CDR1 SGHTA and CDR2 FQGTGA. The CDR3 has 15 amino acids. With 4 bases clipped from V and 6 bases from J, the junction kept 4 bases outside the gene matches. CDR3 region: CASSSWTGANSPLHF. The DNA for the CDR3 is TGTGCCAGCAGCTCATGGACAGGGGCTAATTCACCCCTCCACTTT.

A note on this clone: Distinct nucleotide sequences in the sample also encode this CDR3. V and J are TRBV29-1 and TRBJ2-3, with D uncertain. Trimming left V 6 bases short and J 0 bases short, with 7 bases between. The CDR3 spans 12 residues. Per germline, CDR1 SQVTM and CDR2 ANQGSEA. Written as DNA, the CDR3 is TGCAGCGTCCTTATTAGCACAGATACGCAGTATTTT. Encoded protein: CSVLISTDTQYF.

The gene calls are TRBV6-1 and TRBJ1-5, with D unresolved. This CDR3 is 16 amino acids long. Germline values: CDR1 MNHNS, CDR2 SASEGT. V shed 3 bases and J shed 6 bases, with 18 bases lying between them. The CDR3 loop is CASSDSLARRSQPQHF. The CDR3 region has the DNA TGTGCCAGCAGTGATTCCTTGGCCCGGAGGAGTCAGCCCCAGCATTTT.